The 28 T cell receptor beta chains reported below all come from one sample, sequenced in a study of cytomegalovirus exposure and HLA in healthy donors (TCRdb year 2017). The receptor library was made with the immunoSEQ multiplex PCR assay. A mixture of 60 forward primers for TCR Vbeta segments and 13 reverse primers for TCR Jbeta segments was used in the multiplex PCR. The source is immuneACCESS, and TCRdb retained only in-frame sequences with V and J called. Part of the clones is not carried over; for the studies checked, unresolved V genes explain less than half of this, and the remainder is unexplained. This sample gives about 110,000 clones in total; about 70% of them show up just once. The ten most abundant clones make up 0.79% of the sample. Specimen: PBMCs. The receptors derive from a boy aged 5 to 17 in good health and CMV-seronegative.

The gene calls are TRBV7-8 and TRBJ2-1; 9 bases match TRBD1. Germline values: CDR1 SGHVS, CDR2 FQNEAQ. The CDR3 totals 17 residues. The ends lost 1 base at V and 5 bases at J; junction bases unmatched: 9. The CDR3 sequence: CASSLVILGQGHNEQFF. In DNA, the CDR3 is TGTGCCAGCAGCTTAGTAATACTGGGACAGGGCCACAATGAGCAGTTCTTC.

The sample holds one count of this clone. The chain recombines TRBV19 with TRBJ2-7, with D perhaps matching TRBD2 (5 bases). The length of the CDR3 is 14 residues. The V end lost 6 bases, the J end lost 0 bases, and 12 bases lay between the germline ends. Germline loops: CDR1 LNHDA, CDR2 SQIVND (reference sequence). CDR3 amino acids: CASREDRTSYEQYF. CDR3 DNA: TGTGCCAGTAGGGAGGACCGCACCTCCTACGAGCAGTACTTC. Complete variable domain (other parts from reference TRBV19 and TRBJ2-7): DGGITQSPKYLFRKEGQNVTLSCEQNLNHDAMYWYRQDPGQGLRLIYYSQIVNDFQKGDIAEGYSVSREKKESFPLTVTSAQKNPTAFYLCASREDRTSYEQYFGPGTRLTVT.

This clone was seen just once. The chain is built from TRBV19 and TRBJ2-7; 8 positions agree with TRBD2. The CDR3 has 15 residues. Germline V gene data show CDR1 as LNHDA and CDR2 as SQIVND (reference sequence). J lost 2 bases, V lost 5 bases, and 8 bases had no gene match. CDR3 loop: CASSAGTRIPYEQYF. CDR3 sequence (DNA): TGTGCCAGTAGTGCCGGGACTAGGATTCCCTACGAGCAGTACTTC.

The V and J genes are TRBV2 and TRBJ2-3; a possible D gene is TRBD2 (6 bases). The CDR3 has 17 residues. Germline values: CDR1 SNHLY, CDR2 FYNNEI. Trimming left V 1 base short and J 4 bases short, with 18 bases between. The CDR3 nucleotides are TGTGCCAGCAGTGAAGACGGCGGGGCCATACAACCAGATACGCAGTATTTT. The encoded protein is CASSEDGGAIQPDTQYF.

This chain connects TRBV10-3 to TRBJ2-7; 9 bases fit TRBD2. This CDR3 is 14 amino acids long. Germline-derived CDR1 and CDR2 are ENHRY and SYGVKD. The J segment lost 3 bases and the V segment lost 8 bases, leaving 8 bases of the junction unmatched. In DNA form, the CDR3 reads TGTGCCATCGGGCCTAGCGGGGAGTTCTACGAGCAGTACTTC. It is translated as CAIGPSGEFYEQYF.

The chain combines TRBV2 with TRBJ2-7; possibly TRBD1 for D (5 bases). Trimming stripped 10 bases from V and 2 bases from J, with 18 bases between. This CDR3 region has 14 residues. The germline V gene has CDR1 SNHLY and CDR2 FYNNEI. The CDR3: CATKGDLKPYEQYF. CDR3 sequence (DNA): TGTGCCACCAAAGGGGATTTGAAGCCCTACGAGCAGTACTTC.

The gene calls are TRBV30 and TRBJ2-1; D gene uncertain. The ends were cut back, 0 bases at V and 15 bases at J, with 15 bases in the middle. The CDR3 consists of 12 residues. Germline loops: CDR1 GTSNPN, CDR2 SVGIG (reference sequence). Here the CDR3 DNA reads TGTGCCTGGAGTGTTAAGCCCCGAGTCCCGTTCTTC. It encodes CAWSVKPRVPFF.

The chain joins TRBV5-6 to TRBJ1-1, with 9 positions matching TRBD1. Germline-derived CDR1 and CDR2 are SGHDT and YYEEEE. J lost 3 bases, V lost 1 base, and 4 bases had no gene match. This CDR3 contains 15 residues. CDR3: CASSLRGTGYTEAFF. DNA of the CDR3: TGTGCCAGCAGCTTGAGAGGGACAGGGTACACTGAAGCTTTCTTT.

The chain links TRBV6-5 to TRBJ1-3, with D uncertain. V was cut by 2 bases and J by 0 bases, with 8 bases left in between. There are 15 residues in the CDR3. Germline lookup yields CDR1 MNHEY and CDR2 SVGAGI. CDR3 residues: CASSYGVGSGNTIYF. The CDR3 region has the DNA TGTGCCAGCAGTTACGGTGTCGGCTCTGGAAACACCATATATTTT.

The chain is built from TRBV28 and TRBJ1-1; 9 nucleotides match TRBD1. The CDR3 is 14 amino acids. Unmatched junction bases numbered 6, after V lost 7 bases and J lost 3 bases. Germline V gene lookup returns CDR1 MDHEN and CDR2 SYDVKM. The CDR3 bases are TGTGCCAGCAACCTGGGACAGGGAGACACTGAAGCTTTCTTT. Amino acids: CASNLGQGDTEAFF.

The chain uses TRBV5-6 and TRBJ1-1; the D gene is possibly TRBD1 (6 bases). CDR3 size: 15 residues. V lost 3 bases and J lost 8, with 20 bases in between. Germline assignment: CDR1 SGHDT and CDR2 YYEEEE. CDR3 sequence reads: CASSSKLNSGTEAFF. The CDR3 DNA reads as TGTGCCAGCAGCTCCAAATTAAACTCCGGGACAGAAGCTTTCTTT.

This clone was seen more than once but under ten times. The chain has TRBV2 and TRBJ1-2; the D is unclear. Trimming took off 4 bases at V and 8 bases at J, with 11 bases between the two ends. Germline CDR1 is SNHLY and CDR2 is FYNNEI. The CDR3 sequence is 12 residues long. CDR3 nucleotide sequence: TGTGCCAGCAGTGGTGACGAGGGAGGCTACACCTTC. Translation gives CASSGDEGGYTF.

V is TRBV9 and J is TRBJ1-4; a weak D match, TRBD1 (6 bases). CDR1 SGDLS and CDR2 YYNGEE come from the germline V gene. Deletions cut 0 bases from V and 2 bases from J, with 8 bases between. The CDR3 contains 15 residues. CDR3 protein: CASSVGRGTNEKLFF. The CDR3 coding sequence is TGTGCCAGCAGCGTAGGTAGGGGGACTAATGAAAAACTGTTTTTT.

This clone appeared a few times. The chain links TRBV19 to TRBJ2-7; D is unresolved. V was pared by 5 bases and J by 3 bases, with 5 bases between. Germline V gene lookup returns CDR1 LNHDA and CDR2 SQIVND (reference sequence). The CDR3 totals 11 residues. The CDR3 bases are TGTGCCAGTAGTTTCGGCTACGAGCAGTACTTC. This gives the protein CASSFGYEQYF.

This chain connects TRBV6-5 to TRBJ1-1; 7 nucleotides agree with TRBD1. The germline V gene has CDR1 MNHEY and CDR2 SVGAGI. This CDR3 region has 13 residues. After removal of 7 bases from V and 7 bases from J, the junction contained 9 bases not matched to a gene. This chain's CDR3 is CASTRGTLIEAFF. The CDR3 DNA follows: TGTGCCAGCACCAGGGGGACACTGATTGAAGCTTTCTTT.

The genes are TRBV6-5 and TRBJ2-7, with D perhaps TRBD2 (5 bases). Germline V lookup: CDR1 MNHEY, CDR2 SVGAGI. V lost 2 bases and J lost 0, with 8 bases in between. The length of the CDR3 is 14 residues. For the CDR3, the DNA is TGTGCCAGCAGTTACATGAGGGCCTCCTACGAGCAGTACTTC. Translation gives CASSYMRASYEQYF.

The V call is TRBV7-9, the J call TRBJ2-3; D is possibly TRBD2 (6 bases). This CDR3 comprises 13 residues. Per germline, CDR1 SEHNR and CDR2 FQNEAQ (reference sequence). Trimming took off 11 bases at V and 6 bases at J, with 18 bases between the two ends. CDR3 DNA sequence: TGTGCCGGAACGACTAGATACGGGGATACGCAGTATTTT. This encodes CAGTTRYGDTQYF.

The V gene is TRBV2, the J gene TRBJ2-7; D is unclear. The V and J ends lost 7 bases and 6 bases respectively, with 19 bases between them. The CDR3 totals 14 residues. CDR1 is SNHLY, CDR2 FYNNEI, per germline. The CDR3 spells CASKRRPATLEQYF. DNA of the CDR3: TGTGCCAGCAAGCGTAGACCGGCTACTCTCGAGCAGTACTTC.

This chain connects TRBV28 to TRBJ1-1, with D possibly matching TRBD1 (6 bases). V lost 0 bases, J lost 1 base, and 15 bases lay in between. From germline, CDR1 is MDHEN and CDR2 SYDVKM. The CDR3 loop spans 17 amino acids. CDR3 amino acids: CASSLWGFRDKNTEAFF. In DNA form, the CDR3 reads TGTGCCAGCAGTTTATGGGGCTTCCGGGACAAGAACACTGAAGCTTTCTTT.

This clone was found a few times. This chain connects TRBV14 to TRBJ2-1; D unresolved. The V end was cut by 5 bases, the J end by 5 bases, with 13 bases between. Germline CDR1 reads SGHDN; CDR2 reads FVKESK. The CDR3 is 14 amino acids. The CDR3, as DNA: TGTGCCAGCAGCAGTAACTATGTGCACAATGAGCAGTTCTTC. This encodes CASSSNYVHNEQFF.

Points on this clone: At the DNA level, this CDR3 is encoded by other sequences in the same sample as well. The chain is built from TRBV5-1 and TRBJ2-3; D remains unclear. CDR1 SGHRS and CDR2 YFSETQ come from the germline V gene. V was pared by 2 bases and J by 6 bases, with 7 bases between. The CDR3 consists of 12 residues. The CDR3 protein is CASSLNRDTQYF. In nucleotides, the CDR3 is TGCGCCAGCAGCTTAAATCGGGATACGCAGTATTTT.

The chain links TRBV6-5 to TRBJ2-7, with TRBD1 identical over 7 bases. Losses at the gene ends were 4 bases for V and 3 bases for J; bases not matched to a gene: 3. This CDR3 has 13 amino acids. Germline lookup yields CDR1 MNHEY and CDR2 SVGAGI. The CDR3 nucleotides are TGTGCCAGCAGTTCCAGACAGGGCTACGAGCAGTACTTC. The encoded protein is CASSSRQGYEQYF.

This rearrangement joins TRBV30 to TRBJ1-5; 7 nucleotides align to TRBD1. CDR1 is GTSNPN and CDR2 is SVGIG in the germline V gene (reference sequence). The CDR3 is made up of 15 amino acids. J lost 3 bases, V lost 1 base, and 6 bases had no gene match. The CDR3: CAWSEGAGHNQPQHF. DNA for the CDR3: TGTGCCTGGAGTGAGGGGGCAGGCCACAATCAGCCCCAGCATTTT. The full variable domain, in which reference TRBV30 and TRBJ1-5 provide the parts outside the CDR3, is SQTIHQWPATLVQPVGSPLSLECTVEGTSNPNLYWYRQAAGRGLQLLFYSVGIGQISSEVPQNLSASRPQDRQFILSSKKLLLSDSGFYLCAWSEGAGHNQPQHFGDGTRLSIL.

The chain links TRBV19 to TRBJ2-1; the D gene is possibly TRBD2 (6 bases). The V gene's germline CDR1 is LNHDA and CDR2 SQIVND (reference sequence). The germline V and J ends were trimmed by 3 bases and 4 bases, with 13 bases remaining between them. This CDR3 spans 15 amino acids. The CDR3 DNA reads TGTGCCAGTAGTATGACGACCGGGACTTACAATGAGCAGTTCTTC. Protein: CASSMTTGTYNEQFF.

The rearrangement uses TRBV6-1 and TRBJ2-3, with 12 bases aligning to TRBD2. Trimming at V came to 4 bases and at J to 0 bases, leaving 2 bases not matched to a gene. This CDR3 has 16 amino acids. CDR1 and CDR2 from the germline V gene are MNHNS and SASEGT. The CDR3 loop reads CASSAGTSGSTDTQYF. In DNA, the CDR3 is TGTGCCAGCAGTGCCGGGACTAGCGGGAGCACAGATACGCAGTATTTT.

CDR3 in DNA: TGTGCCAGCAGCTTAGATAGTGGGACAGACGAGCAGTACTTC. Translated: CASSLDSGTDEQYF. This chain joins TRBV7-7 and TRBJ2-7; 7 positions match TRBD1. Germline CDR1 and CDR2: SSHAT and FNYEAQ (reference sequence). V lost 1 base to trimming and J lost 5 bases; unmatched junction nucleotides: 5. The CDR3 consists of 14 residues.

This clone was seen only a few times. The chain links TRBV7-2 to TRBJ1-1; tentatively, D is TRBD1 (6 bases). Germline V gene sequence: CDR1 SGHTA, CDR2 FQGNSA. The CDR3 runs 15 residues. The V end was cut by 5 bases, the J end by 2 bases, with 15 bases between. The CDR3 coding sequence is TGTGCCAGCAGCCCTGGGGGGGCCGCCAACACTGAAGCTTTCTTT. It codes for CASSPGGAANTEAFF.

The rearrangement joins TRBV7-9 to TRBJ1-2; 7 bases match TRBD1. Germline V gene lookup returns CDR1 SEHNR and CDR2 FQNEAQ (reference sequence). Losses at the gene ends were 4 bases for V and 2 bases for J; bases not matched to a gene: 1. There are 13 residues in the CDR3. Here the CDR3 DNA reads TGTGCCAGCAGCTCGGGACAGAACTATGGCTACACCTTC. Translation: CASSSGQNYGYTF.